This T cell receptor beta chain was captured by sequencing in a study of blood T cell repertoires in COVID-19. Sequencing was performed with immunoSEQ multiplex PCR; in TCRdb, only in-frame clones are kept and a portion is missing. The sample consists of around 300,000 clones, roughly 89% of them appearing once. Sequences were obtained from PBMCs or T cells enriched from blood (not recorded which). This TCR came from a middle-aged woman who had recovered from COVID-19.

The CDR3, as DNA: TGTGCCAGCAGTTCAACCGGGGGCACTGAAGCTTTCTTT. Amino acids: CASSSTGGTEAFF. The rearrangement links TRBV12-3 or TRBV12-4 to TRBJ1-1; tentatively, D is TRBD1 (5 bases). CDR3 length equals 13 residues. Trimming took off 4 bases at V and 4 bases at J, with 10 bases between the two ends.